The source of this T cell receptor (beta chain) is a study of blood T cell repertoires in COVID-19. Overall study context: Sites across the United States, Italy and Spain contributed samples from acute and convalescent COVID-19.

This CDR3 is built from 17 residues. J lost 2 bases, V lost 1 base, and 6 bases had no gene match. Germline values: CDR1 GTSNPN, CDR2 SVGIG (reference sequence). How the authors handled the data: Amplification with reference gene primers provided the estimates of nucleated cell counts. Libraries were prepared by immunoSEQ multiplex PCR; TCRdb keeps only in-frame clonotypes and omits some of them. The V and J calls and clone size were taken over from that table, and D and trimming were inferred from the DNA. This sample yields about 200,000 clones, of which roughly 90% are seen a single time; around 8.4% belongs to the top ten. Categorization into cohorts depended on clinical history that participants reported. Cohort 3 donors were reported recovered after two negative PCRs, clearance, or symptom resolution.

This sequence was found in a woman younger than 30 who had recovered from COVID-19. The rearrangement uses TRBV30 and TRBJ1-4, with TRBD1 identical over 11 bases. Sequenced input: PBMCs or T cells enriched from blood (not recorded which). The CDR3 bases are TGTGCCTGGAGTGGCGGGACAGGGGGTTGGACTAATGAAAAACTGTTTTTT. Its protein product is CAWSGGTGGWTNEKLFF. Full variable domain (rest looked up from reference TRBV30 and TRBJ1-4): SQTIHQWPATLVQPVGSPLSLECTVEGTSNPNLYWYRQAAGRGLQLLFYSVGIGQISSEVPQNLSASRPQDRQFILSSKKLLLSDSGFYLCAWSGGTGGWTNEKLFFGSGTQLSVL.